This TCR beta chain was captured by sequencing in a study of blood T cell repertoires in COVID-19. About the research overall: Specimens from acute and convalescent COVID-19 originated in the United States, Italy and Spain. Sources were T cells, B-cell-depleted T cells, or PBMCs; the material itself was cDNA or gDNA.

The sample holds one count of this clone. Method: immunoSEQ multiplex PCR; TCRdb's copy keeps in-frame clones and lacks some. Among tens of thousands of clones listed, around 87% were seen once. The length of the CDR3 is 11 residues. V was trimmed by 3 bases and J by 4 bases, leaving 6 bases between them. Germline assignment: CDR1 DFQATT and CDR2 SNEGSKA (reference sequence). The clonotype originates from a man aged 35-49 years with acute or convalescent COVID-19. Sequencing was done on a sample of peripheral blood. The genes are TRBV20-1 and TRBJ1-1; no reliable D call. This chain's CDR3 is CSASRGTEAFF. The CDR3, as DNA: TGCAGTGCTAGTCGAGGCACTGAAGCTTTCTTT.